A single sample gave rise to the 23 T cell receptor beta chains below, sequenced in a study of blood T cell repertoires in COVID-19 (dated by TCRdb to the early 2020s). The library relied on the immunoSEQ multiplex PCR assay. TCRdb carries this immuneACCESS record with in-frame sequences only. Its versions omit some clonotypes, under half of them owing to an unresolved V gene in the studies checked, with the rest unexplained. The sample yields some 270,000 clones; 89% were counted once. Of the sample, 4% to 5% is held by the ten largest clones. Sequencing was performed on peripheral blood. The receptor source for this set is a woman between 40 and 50 years old who had recovered from COVID-19.

V usage is TRBV5-6 and J usage is TRBJ2-7; D is unclear. The CDR3 sequence is 13 residues long. Germline CDR1 reads SGHDT; CDR2 reads YYEEEE. V lost 2 bases and J lost 2, with 8 bases in between. CDR3 in DNA: TGTGCCAGCAGCTTTTATCTAGCCTACGAGCAGTACTTC. Protein product: CASSFYLAYEQYF.

This chain uses TRBV9 with TRBJ1-5, with D possibly TRBD1 on 5 matching bases. The CDR3 is 13 amino acids. Trimming shortened V by 0 bases and J by 7 bases, and 8 bases separated the two germline ends. CDR1 is SGDLS, CDR2 YYNGEE, per germline. The CDR3 DNA reads TGTGCCAGCAGCGTAGGATGGGGCCAGCCCCAGCATTTT. Its protein is CASSVGWGQPQHF.

This chain links TRBV27 with TRBJ2-1; TRBD2 matches 8 bases. Germline lookup yields CDR1 MNHEY and CDR2 SMNVEV (reference sequence). V shed 11 bases, J shed 6 bases, and the junction held 9 bases outside the gene matches. This CDR3 comprises 13 residues. Written as DNA, the CDR3 is TGTGCCGTCACAAGCGGGAGTTCCAATGAGCAGTTCTTC. Protein: CAVTSGSSNEQFF.

The chain links TRBV3-1 (or the pseudogene TRBV3-2) to TRBJ2-1, with D tentatively TRBD1 (7 bases). V gave up 1 base and J gave up 9 bases, with 19 bases separating them. CDR3 length equals 16 residues. The V gene's germline CDR1 is LGHDT and CDR2 YNNKEL (reference sequence). The CDR3 loop reads CASSQGQGLGLSEQFF. CDR3 sequence (DNA): TGTGCCAGCAGCCAAGGACAGGGACTGGGTCTGAGTGAGCAGTTCTTC.

This clone appeared a few times. The chain is built from TRBV6-1 and TRBJ2-5, with unresolved D. The CDR3 sequence is 16 residues long. Trimming took off 0 bases at V and 9 bases at J, with 20 bases between the two ends. Per the germline V gene, CDR1 is MNHNS and CDR2 is SASEGT. The CDR3 here is CASSEAPELVGLAQYF. The CDR3, as DNA: TGTGCCAGCAGTGAAGCTCCCGAGTTGGTTGGTTTGGCCCAGTACTTC.

The genes are TRBV28 and TRBJ1-2; TRBD1 is a possible D gene (5 bases). Germline V lookup: CDR1 MDHEN, CDR2 SYDVKM. The CDR3 is 13 residues long. The germline V and J ends were trimmed by 1 base and 8 bases, with 11 bases remaining between them. The CDR3 region has the DNA TGTGCCAGCAGTTTATATGGGCCAGGGGGCTACACCTTC. Protein product: CASSLYGPGGYTF.

The chain couples TRBV5-6 to TRBJ2-7, with D unclear. The CDR3 runs 13 residues. Looked up from germline, CDR1 is SGHDT and CDR2 is YYEEEE. V was clipped by 0 bases and J by 2 bases, with 6 bases between them. CDR3 loop: CASSLVAAYEQYF. The CDR3 nucleotides are TGTGCCAGCAGCTTGGTGGCAGCCTACGAGCAGTACTTC. The entire variable domain, with the rest obtained from reference TRBV5-6 and TRBJ2-7, is as follows: DAGVTQSPTHLIKTRGQQVTLRCSPKSGHDTVSWYQQALGQGPQFIFQYYEEEERQRGNFPDRFSGHQFPNYSSELNVNALLLGDSALYLCASSLVAAYEQYFGPGTRLTVT.

The CDR3 here is CASSPRPGGSPYGYTF. CDR3 sequence (DNA): TGTGCCAGCAGCCCCAGACCAGGGGGTTCGCCCTATGGCTACACCTTC. The chain links TRBV11-3 to TRBJ1-2; 7 positions agree with TRBD1. Trimming removed 5 bases from V and 4 bases from J; junction bases left unmatched: 13. The CDR3 is 16 amino acids. Germline CDR1 and CDR2: SGHNT and YENEEA.

This clone appeared a few times. V gene TRBV6-1 combines with J gene TRBJ1-1; no clear D. Germline CDR1 and CDR2: MNHNS and SASEGT. This CDR3 comprises 12 residues. Trimming took off 2 bases at V and 11 bases at J, with 12 bases between the two ends. The CDR3 region has the DNA TGTGCCAGCAGTGAAAGGACGGACTCGGCTTTCTTT. Translation: CASSERTDSAFF.

V and J are TRBV30 and TRBJ1-1; 9 bases agree with TRBD1. Germline V gives CDR1 GTSNPN, CDR2 SVGIG (reference sequence). CDR3 length: 14 amino acids. The J segment lost 0 bases and the V segment lost 2 bases, leaving 1 base of the junction unmatched. CDR3: CAWSWDRVNTEAFF. The CDR3 coding sequence is TGTGCCTGGAGTTGGGACAGGGTGAACACTGAAGCTTTCTTT.

The chain combines TRBV6-5 with TRBJ2-5; maybe TRBD1 (5 bases). The V end lost 0 bases, the J end lost 5 bases, and 16 bases lay between the germline ends. CDR3 length: 16 amino acids. From germline, CDR1 is MNHEY and CDR2 SVGAGI. The CDR3 protein is CASSYSWTTLSETQYF. In nucleotides, the CDR3 is TGTGCCAGCAGTTACTCTTGGACAACCCTGTCGGAGACCCAGTACTTC.

The chain has TRBV5-4 and TRBJ2-2; 8 bases map to TRBD2. The germline CDR1 and CDR2 sequences are SGHNT and YYREEE (reference sequence). The CDR3 is made up of 16 amino acids. J was trimmed by 0 bases and V by 6 bases; bases with no gene match: 7. The CDR3 nucleotides read TGTGCCAGCACCATTTTAGCGGGAACGAACACCGGGGAGCTGTTTTTT. The encoded protein is CASTILAGTNTGELFF.

The rearrangement joins TRBV10-1 to TRBJ2-7; 12 bases agree with TRBD2. The CDR3 sequence is 15 residues long. Looked up from germline, CDR1 is WNHNN and CDR2 is SYGVQD (reference sequence). V lost 4 bases, J lost 7 bases, and 8 bases stayed unmatched. CDR3 in amino acids: CASSGRTSGTREQYV. The DNA of the CDR3 is TGCGCCAGCAGTGGCAGGACTAGCGGGACCCGTGAGCAGTACGTC.

The sample holds a few counts of this clone. The genes are TRBV5-4 and TRBJ2-7; 9 bases fit TRBD1. CDR3 length: 14 amino acids. Unmatched junction bases numbered 5, after V lost 4 bases and J lost 3 bases. Germline-derived CDR1 and CDR2 are SGHNT and YYREEE (reference sequence). The CDR3 sequence is CASSPGQGNYEQYF. The CDR3 region has the DNA TGTGCCAGCAGCCCGGGACAGGGTAACTACGAGCAGTACTTC.

V is TRBV11-2 and J is TRBJ2-5; D remains ambiguous. CDR1 and CDR2 (germline): SGHAT, FQNNGV. CDR3 length equals 15 residues. Trimming took off 5 bases at V and 4 bases at J, with 17 bases between the two ends. CDR3 residues: CASSPLRPRTETQYF. The CDR3 DNA reads as TGTGCCAGCAGCCCACTACGTCCACGAACAGAGACCCAGTACTTC.

The J gene is TRBJ2-2, the V gene TRBV4-3; the D gene is possibly TRBD1 (6 bases). The CDR3 length is 15 residues. Trimming shortened V by 4 bases and J by 8 bases, and 17 bases separated the two germline ends. Germline CDR1 and CDR2: LGHNA and YSLEER. The CDR3 DNA is TGCGCCAGCAGCCGCAATACAGGGTCTGGGGGGGAGCTGTTTTTT. It yields the protein CASSRNTGSGGELFF.

V gene TRBV4-3 combines with J gene TRBJ2-1; TRBD2 aligns across 7 bases. Looked up from germline, CDR1 is LGHNA and CDR2 is YSLEER. The CDR3 runs 14 residues. V lost 4 bases to trimming and J lost 7 bases; unmatched junction nucleotides: 7. The chain's CDR3 is CASSRRWGGNEQFF. Written as DNA, the CDR3 is TGCGCCAGCAGCCGACGTTGGGGGGGTAATGAGCAGTTCTTC.

V and J are TRBV28 and TRBJ1-2, with D possibly matching TRBD1 (5 bases). Germline CDR1 and CDR2: MDHEN and SYDVKM. V lost 7 bases to trimming and J lost 5 bases, with 23 bases between them. This CDR3 contains 16 residues. The CDR3 loop is CASTPFEGRPPYGYTF. CDR3 in DNA: TGTGCCAGCACCCCTTTCGAGGGGAGGCCTCCGTATGGCTACACCTTC.

CDR3 residues: CASSPLPNTDTQYF. As DNA, the CDR3 is TGTGCCAGCTCACCACTCCCAAACACAGATACGCAGTATTTT. The chain uses TRBV18 and TRBJ2-3, with D uncertain. The CDR3 contains 14 residues. Germline CDR1 is KGHSH and CDR2 is LQKENI. Between the trimmed V and J ends, which lost 1 base and 2 bases, there was a span of 7 bases. Using reference TRBV18 and TRBJ2-3 for the parts outside the CDR3, the full variable domain is NAGVMQNPRHLVRRRGQEARLRCSPMKGHSHVYWYRQLPEEGLKFMVYLQKENIIDESGMPKERFSAEFPKEGPSILRIQQVVRGDSAAYFCASSPLPNTDTQYFGPGTRLTVL.

The genes are TRBV5-4 and TRBJ2-3, with D possibly TRBD1 on 6 matching bases. This CDR3 spans 15 amino acids. V was trimmed by 4 bases and J by 4 bases, leaving 16 bases between them. Germline lookup yields CDR1 SGHNT and CDR2 YYREEE (reference sequence). The CDR3 DNA follows: TGTGCCAGCAGCGGACTGCTCGAGGGGGCAGATACGCAGTATTTT. As protein: CASSGLLEGADTQYF.

The chain is built from TRBV2 and TRBJ2-3, with TRBD2 matching over 8 bases. This CDR3 region has 14 residues. Trimming at V came to 6 bases and at J to 3 bases, leaving 5 bases not matched to a gene. CDR1 is SNHLY and CDR2 is FYNNEI in the germline V gene. CDR3 region: CASRSGRMTDTQYF. The CDR3 coding sequence is TGTGCCAGCAGGAGCGGGAGAATGACAGATACGCAGTATTTT.

This clone was detected only once. V and J are TRBV3-1 (or the pseudogene TRBV3-2) and TRBJ2-2; 9 nucleotides agree with TRBD2. Unmatched junction bases numbered 7, after V lost 1 base and J lost 7 bases. Germline loops: CDR1 LGHDT, CDR2 YNNKEL (reference sequence). The CDR3 has 16 amino acids. For the CDR3, the DNA is TGTGCCAGCAGCCAAGCGGCGGGAGGGCAGAACGGGGAGCTGTTTTTT. Protein sequence: CASSQAAGGQNGELFF.

This sequence joins TRBV14 and TRBJ1-1, with D unresolved. Germline assignment: CDR1 SGHDN and CDR2 FVKESK. V was pared by 0 bases and J by 0 bases, with 8 bases between. The CDR3 covers 15 residues. CDR3 protein: CASSQDTAMNTEAFF. DNA for the CDR3: TGTGCCAGCAGCCAAGATACAGCTATGAACACTGAAGCTTTCTTT.